What follows are 20 T cell receptor beta chains derived from one specimen sequenced in a study of cytomegalovirus exposure and HLA in healthy donors. The PCR used 60 Vbeta and 13 Jbeta primers. The method was immunoSEQ multiplex PCR; TCRdb's version includes in-frame clones alone and lacks a portion of them. The table records around 100,000 clones, around 67% of them present only once. Material for sequencing was PBMCs. These receptor sequences come from a woman aged 45-60 years in good health and CMV-seronegative.

The CDR3 is CASRPPWGDTGELFF. CDR3 nucleotide sequence: TGTGCCAGCAGGCCCCCTTGGGGGGACACCGGGGAGCTGTTTTTT. The rearrangement links TRBV2 to TRBJ2-2, with D possibly matching TRBD2 (6 bases). The V gene lost 6 bases and the J gene lost 3 bases, with 14 bases spanning the gap. In germline, CDR1 is SNHLY, CDR2 FYNNEI. This CDR3 is built from 15 residues.

In this sample, this clone turned up a few times. The chain carries TRBV19 and TRBJ2-1, with D possibly matching TRBD2 (6 bases). The V and J ends lost 3 bases and 3 bases respectively, with 15 bases between them. Germline V gives CDR1 LNHDA, CDR2 SQIVND (reference sequence). This CDR3 is built from 16 residues. The CDR3 coding sequence is TGTGCCAGTAGTATGGGACTCAAAAAGATCTACAATGAGCAGTTCTTC. This sequence encodes CASSMGLKKIYNEQFF.

The V call is TRBV7-7, the J call TRBJ2-5; 9 bases map to TRBD2. The germline V gene has CDR1 SSHAT and CDR2 FNYEAQ (reference sequence). This CDR3 comprises 13 residues. Here the CDR3 DNA reads TGTGCTAGCCAGCGGGGGGTTGCAGAGACCCAGTACTTC. Translated: CASQRGVAETQYF.

This clone was seen just once. The chain employs TRBV7-8 and TRBJ2-7, with D uncertain. Per germline, CDR1 SGHVS and CDR2 FQNEAQ. The ends were cut back, 5 bases at V and 3 bases at J, with 11 bases in the middle. This CDR3 is built from 13 residues. The CDR3 region is CASSPISVYEQYF. The CDR3 region has the DNA TGTGCCAGCAGCCCCATCAGTGTCTACGAGCAGTACTTC.

Note on this clone: At one end, the junction sequence differs from germline, possibly due to a read error. This sequence joins TRBV7-9 and TRBJ1-1; 9 bases align to TRBD1. Germline V gene sequence: CDR1 SEHNR, CDR2 FQNEAQ (reference sequence). There are 15 residues in the CDR3. CDR3 sequence (DNA): TGTTCCAGCAGCCAACTACAGGGGGCGCTTACTGAAGCTTTCTTT. This gives the protein CSSSQLQGALTEAFF.

The chain uses TRBV6-5 and TRBJ1-5, with D hard to call. Trimming left V 0 bases short and J 2 bases short, with 11 bases between. This CDR3 has 16 residues. Germline CDR1 reads MNHEY; CDR2 reads SVGAGI. The CDR3 here is CASSYSGPGGNQPQHF. The CDR3 region has the DNA TGTGCCAGCAGTTACTCTGGACCCGGGGGCAATCAGCCCCAGCATTTT.

The genes are TRBV7-9 and TRBJ2-7, with 7 bases matching TRBD1. Germline CDR1 and CDR2: SEHNR and FQNEAQ (reference sequence). This CDR3 comprises 14 residues. V dropped 5 bases and J dropped 4; count of bases not matched to a gene: 8. The CDR3 loop is CASSPPGQPYEQYF. The CDR3 DNA follows: TGTGCCAGCAGCCCGCCGGGACAGCCATACGAGCAGTACTTC.

The chain employs TRBV5-1 and TRBJ1-1; D may be TRBD1 (5 bases). CDR3 length: 15 residues. Germline V lookup: CDR1 SGHRS, CDR2 YFSETQ. Trimming removed 0 bases at V and 1 base at J, with 10 bases between. CDR3 sequence (DNA): TGCGCCAGCAGCTTGGGAGAAGGGGCGAACACTGAAGCTTTCTTT. Translated, it gives CASSLGEGANTEAFF.

CDR3: CSVAYRGPKNTEAFF. Written as DNA, the CDR3 is TGCAGCGTCGCCTACAGGGGACCAAAGAACACTGAAGCTTTCTTT. This sequence joins TRBV29-1 and TRBJ1-1, with 7 bases that match TRBD1. Germline trimming cut 6 bases from V and 1 base from J; bases unmatched to any gene: 11. Germline V gene sequence: CDR1 SQVTM, CDR2 ANQGSEA. The CDR3 runs to 15 residues.

The V and J genes are TRBV6-6 and TRBJ1-4; D gene uncertain. This CDR3 region has 13 residues. The germline V gene encodes CDR1 MNHNY and CDR2 SVGAGI (reference sequence). Trimming removed 7 bases at V and 2 bases at J, with 8 bases between. The CDR3, as DNA: TGTGCCAGCACGGGGTGGACTAATGAAAAACTGTTTTTT. The encoded protein is CASTGWTNEKLFF.

This clone was observed once. The chain employs TRBV7-6 and TRBJ2-7; 7 bases match TRBD1. This CDR3 region has 15 residues. The trim removed 4 bases at V and 3 bases at J, leaving 9 bases unmatched. Germline CDR1 and CDR2: SGHVS and FNYEAQ. CDR3 DNA: TGTGCCAGCAGCTCGCCCGGGACAGATCGCTACGAGCAGTACTTC. Translating gives CASSSPGTDRYEQYF. Complete variable domain (other parts from reference TRBV7-6 and TRBJ2-7): GAGVSQSPRYKVTKRGQDVALRCDPISGHVSLYWYRQALGQGPEFLTYFNYEAQQDKSGLPNDRFSAERPEGSISTLTIQRTEQRDSAMYRCASSSPGTDRYEQYFGPGTRLTVT.

Here the CDR3 reads CAPVLLAQGIYNEQFF. CDR3 nucleotide sequence: TGTGCCCCGGTCCTATTGGCGCAGGGGATATACAATGAGCAGTTCTTC. The V call is TRBV7-9, the J call TRBJ2-1, with a weak D call TRBD1 (6 bases). Deletions cut 11 bases from V and 4 bases from J, with 24 bases between. This CDR3 is built from 16 residues. The V gene's germline CDR1 is SEHNR and CDR2 FQNEAQ (reference sequence).

This clone came up a few times. The chain combines TRBV7-2 with TRBJ1-2, with D unresolved. This CDR3 comprises 13 residues. V dropped 7 bases and J dropped 5 bases, with 14 bases sitting between them. From germline, CDR1 is SGHTA and CDR2 FQGNSA. The CDR3 DNA reads as TGTGCCAGCACCCTAACGGGAGCTTATGGCTACACCTTC. This codes for CASTLTGAYGYTF.

In its sample, this clone was seen a few times. V gene TRBV7-2 combines with J gene TRBJ2-1; 9 nucleotides align to TRBD2. This CDR3 spans 14 amino acids. V lost 8 bases, J lost 8 bases, and 10 bases stayed unmatched. Germline lookup yields CDR1 SGHTA and CDR2 FQGNSA. For the CDR3, the DNA is TGTGCCAGCCGGCGGCGGGGGGGCGGCGATGAGCAGTTCTTC. Amino acid sequence: CASRRRGGGDEQFF.

The chain uses TRBV5-1 and TRBJ1-5; weak D call: TRBD1 (6 bases). Looked up from germline, CDR1 is SGHRS and CDR2 is YFSETQ. CDR3 length equals 17 residues. The V end was cut by 7 bases, the J end by 0 bases, with 20 bases between. The CDR3 reads CASAGDKLRSSNQPQHF. The CDR3 DNA is TGCGCCAGCGCTGGGGACAAGCTTAGGAGTAGCAATCAGCCCCAGCATTTT.

Here the CDR3 reads CASGTGTSTDTQYF. CDR3 nucleotides: TGTGCTAGTGGAACCGGGACTAGCACAGATACGCAGTATTTT. This chain joins TRBV12-5 and TRBJ2-3; D possibly corresponds to TRBD2 (6 bases). This CDR3 region has 14 residues. CDR1 and CDR2 from the germline V gene are LGHNT and FRNRAP. V lost 6 bases and J 0 bases, leaving 10 bases between the germline ends.

The V call is TRBV7-2, the J call TRBJ2-5; 8 bases map to TRBD1. Germline V gene lookup returns CDR1 SGHTA and CDR2 FQGNSA. CDR3 length equals 15 residues. V dropped 1 base and J dropped 4; count of bases not matched to a gene: 5. The CDR3 sequence is CASSLEDRELETQYF. The CDR3 nucleotides are TGTGCCAGCAGCTTAGAGGACAGGGAACTAGAGACCCAGTACTTC.

The chain uses TRBV29-1 and TRBJ2-7; TRBD1 matches 8 bases. Germline assignment: CDR1 SQVTM and CDR2 ANQGSEA. The CDR3 extends over 12 amino acids. J gave up 7 bases and V 7 bases, and 9 bases lay outside the gene matches. The CDR3: CSARTGSEEQYF. The DNA of the CDR3 is TGCAGCGCGCGGACAGGGTCTGAGGAGCAGTACTTC.

The V call is TRBV9, the J call TRBJ2-2, with D unclear. V dropped 4 bases and J dropped 6 bases, with 7 bases sitting between them. This CDR3 is 12 amino acids long. CDR1 and CDR2 from the germline V gene are SGDLS and YYNGEE. DNA for the CDR3: TGTGCCAGCAGCACCCAGGCCGGGGAGCTGTTTTTT. As protein: CASSTQAGELFF.

V and J are TRBV7-9 and TRBJ2-7; tentative D call: TRBD1 (6 bases). Trimming took off 4 bases at V and 7 bases at J, with 17 bases between the two ends. The CDR3 runs 14 residues. Germline CDR1 is SEHNR and CDR2 is FQNEAQ (reference sequence). As DNA, the CDR3 is TGTGCCAGCAGCTCCCAGGGGCTGATTTCAGAGCAGTACTTC. The encoded protein is CASSSQGLISEQYF.